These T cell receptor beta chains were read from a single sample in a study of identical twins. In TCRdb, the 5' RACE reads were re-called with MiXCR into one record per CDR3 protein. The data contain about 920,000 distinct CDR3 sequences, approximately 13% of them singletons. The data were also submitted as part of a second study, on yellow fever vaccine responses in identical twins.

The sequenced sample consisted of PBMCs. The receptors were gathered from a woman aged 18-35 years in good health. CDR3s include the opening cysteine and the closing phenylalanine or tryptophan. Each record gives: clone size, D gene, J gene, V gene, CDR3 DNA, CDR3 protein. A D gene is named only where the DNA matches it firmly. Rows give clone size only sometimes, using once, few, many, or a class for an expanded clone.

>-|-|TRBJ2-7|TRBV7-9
TGTGCCAGCAGATCCGGCAGCCGCTCCTACGAGCAGTACTTC
CASRSGSRSYEQYF
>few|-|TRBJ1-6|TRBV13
TGTGCCAGCAGCTACCGGGGAGGGGGAGGATATTCACCCCTCCACTTT
CASSYRGGGGYSPLHF
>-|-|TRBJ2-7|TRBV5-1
TGCGCCAGCAGCTTACACACCCCCGATTACGAGCAGTACTTC
CASSLHTPDYEQYF
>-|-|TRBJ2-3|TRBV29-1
TGCAGCGTTGATCCCCGTAGCGCAGATACGCAGTATTTT
CSVDPRSADTQYF
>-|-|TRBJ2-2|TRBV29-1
TGCAGCGTTCGGGTAGGATCGAACACCGGGGAGCTGTTTTTT
CSVRVGSNTGELFF
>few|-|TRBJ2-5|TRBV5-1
TGCGCCAGCGGGTCGGGCCAAGAGACCCAGTACTTC
CASGSGQETQYF
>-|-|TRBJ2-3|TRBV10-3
TGTGCCATCAGTGAAGCGGACACGATTGGCACAGATACGCAGTATTTT
CAISEADTIGTDTQYF
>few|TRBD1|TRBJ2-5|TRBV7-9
TGTGCCAGCAGCTTAGGAGGGGGCGTGGAGACCCAGTACTTC
CASSLGGGVETQYF
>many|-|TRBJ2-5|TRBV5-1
TGCGCCAGCAGCTTGGGTTCAGGGGAAGAGACCCAGTACTTC
CASSLGSGEETQYF
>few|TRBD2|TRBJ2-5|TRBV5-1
TGCGCCAGCAGCTCTAGCGGGAAGGGGGAGACCCAGTACTTC
CASSSSGKGETQYF
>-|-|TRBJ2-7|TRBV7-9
TGTGCCAGCAGCTTAGTAGGGGGGACACAGACCTACGAGCAGTACTTC
CASSLVGGTQTYEQYF
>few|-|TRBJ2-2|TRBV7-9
TGTGCCAGCAGCATCAACAACACCGGGGAGCTGTTTTTT
CASSINNTGELFF
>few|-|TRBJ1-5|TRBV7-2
TGTGCCAGCAGCCCTAGCCGCTACAGAAACCCCAATCAGCCCCAGCATTTT
CASSPSRYRNPNQPQHF
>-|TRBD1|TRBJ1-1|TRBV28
TGTGCCAGCAGCACACCACCCGGGACAGGACTGAACACTGAAGCTTTCTTT
CASSTPPGTGLNTEAFF
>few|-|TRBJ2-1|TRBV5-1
TGCGCCAGCAGCTTCGGATGGGAGACGGGGGATGAGCAGTTCTTC
CASSFGWETGDEQFF